The clone carrying this T cell receptor beta chain came up a few times. The CDR3 consists of 17 residues. CDR1 DFQATT and CDR2 SNEGSKA come from the germline V gene (reference sequence). The trim removed 2 bases at V and 2 bases at J, leaving 12 bases unmatched. Time point: patch test 1, 2 weeks after DPC sensitization. Stated treatment: therapeutic diphenylcyclopropenone sensitization with weekly scalp DPC. Every patch test was put on after a blood sample was taken. This sample was taken from a study of human T cells and chemical hapten exposure. On the study more broadly: Alopecia areata, totalis or universalis affected patients who were mostly female. Mainly, slight library volume differences in the pool made TCR yields vary.

TCRdb reanalysed the RACE reads using MiXCR and keeps one entry per CDR3 protein. The sample yields 150,000 to 200,000 distinct CDR3 sequences, roughly 15% seen once. The gene calls are TRBV20-1 and TRBJ1-5; 7 bases fit TRBD1. Specimen: whole blood, collected in connection with sensitization to the hapten diphenylcyclopropenone (DPC). The clonotype originates from a woman in her twenties or thirties with alopecia areata. Some clones in this sample may be carry-over from other donors' samples. The CDR3 loop is CSARRPGQKRGNQPQHF. In DNA form, the CDR3 reads TGCAGTGCTAGACGACCGGGACAGAAACGGGGCAATCAGCCCCAGCATTTT.